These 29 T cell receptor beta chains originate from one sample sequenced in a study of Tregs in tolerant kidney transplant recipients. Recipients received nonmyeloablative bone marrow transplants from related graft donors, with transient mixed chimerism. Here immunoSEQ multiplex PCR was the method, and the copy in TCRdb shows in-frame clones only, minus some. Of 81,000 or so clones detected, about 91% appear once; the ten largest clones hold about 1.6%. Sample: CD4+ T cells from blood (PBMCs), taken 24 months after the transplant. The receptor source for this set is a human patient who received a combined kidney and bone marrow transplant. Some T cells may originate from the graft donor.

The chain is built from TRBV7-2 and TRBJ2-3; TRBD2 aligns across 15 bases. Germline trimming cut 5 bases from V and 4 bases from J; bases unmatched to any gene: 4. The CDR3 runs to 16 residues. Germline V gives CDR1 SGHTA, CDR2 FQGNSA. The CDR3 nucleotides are TGTGCCAGCAGCGCCCGGACTAGCGGGGGGGCAGATACGCAGTATTTT. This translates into CASSARTSGGADTQYF.

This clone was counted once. In nucleotides, the CDR3 is TGTGCCAGCAGCGACAGATTGGGATGGGCCGAAGAACTGTTTTTT. Its translation: CASSDRLGWAEELFF. J is TRBJ1-4 and V is TRBV7-2, with a tentative D call TRBD1 (5 bases). With 5 bases removed from V and 12 bases from J, the gap between germline ends came to 22 bases. Germline assignment: CDR1 SGHTA and CDR2 FQGNSA. The CDR3 is 15 amino acids. The full variable domain, with the rest looked up from reference TRBV7-2 and TRBJ1-4, is GAGVSQSPSNKVTEKGKDVELRCDPISGHTALYWYRQSLGQGLEFLIYFQGNSAPDKSGLPSDRFSAERTGGSVSTLTIQRTQQEDSAVYLCASSDRLGWAEELFFGSGTQLSVL.

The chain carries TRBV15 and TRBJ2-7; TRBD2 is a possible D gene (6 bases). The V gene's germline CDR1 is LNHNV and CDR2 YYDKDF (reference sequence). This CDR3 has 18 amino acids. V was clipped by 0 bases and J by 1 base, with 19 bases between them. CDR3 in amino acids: CATSRDFMVKGGSYEQYF. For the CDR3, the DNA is TGTGCCACCAGCAGAGATTTCATGGTGAAGGGAGGTTCCTACGAGCAGTACTTC.

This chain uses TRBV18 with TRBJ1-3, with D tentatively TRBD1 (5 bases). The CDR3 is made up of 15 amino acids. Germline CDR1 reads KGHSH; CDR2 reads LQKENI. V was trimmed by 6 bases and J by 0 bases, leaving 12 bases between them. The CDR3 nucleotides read TGTGCCAGCTCCCCCGGGGGGGGCTCTGGAAACACCATATATTTT. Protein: CASSPGGGSGNTIYF.

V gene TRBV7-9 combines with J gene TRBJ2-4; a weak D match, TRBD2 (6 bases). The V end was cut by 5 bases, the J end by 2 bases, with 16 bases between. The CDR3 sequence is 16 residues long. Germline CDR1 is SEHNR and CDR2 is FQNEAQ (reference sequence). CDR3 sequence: CASSPNPRGTKNIQYF. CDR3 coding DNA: TGTGCCAGCAGCCCCAACCCACGGGGGACCAAAAACATTCAGTACTTC.

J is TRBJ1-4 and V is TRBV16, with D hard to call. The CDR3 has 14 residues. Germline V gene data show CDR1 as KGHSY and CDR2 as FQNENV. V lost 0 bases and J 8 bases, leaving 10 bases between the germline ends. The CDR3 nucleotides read TGTGCCAGCAGCCAATCCCGGGGAGGGGAAAAACTGTTTTTT. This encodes CASSQSRGGEKLFF.

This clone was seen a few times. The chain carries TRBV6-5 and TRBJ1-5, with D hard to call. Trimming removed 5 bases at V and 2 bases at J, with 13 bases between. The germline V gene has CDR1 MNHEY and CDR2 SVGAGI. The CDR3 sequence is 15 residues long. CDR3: CASSRSLQGNQPQHF. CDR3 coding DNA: TGTGCCAGCAGTAGAAGCCTCCAGGGCAATCAGCCCCAGCATTTT.

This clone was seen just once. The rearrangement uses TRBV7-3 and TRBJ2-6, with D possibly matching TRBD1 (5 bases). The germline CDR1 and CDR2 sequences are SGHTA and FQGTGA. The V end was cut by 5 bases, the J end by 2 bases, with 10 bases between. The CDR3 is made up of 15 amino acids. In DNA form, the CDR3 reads TGTGCCAGCAGCCGGGCAGGGACTGGGGCCAACGTCCTGACTTTC. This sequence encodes CASSRAGTGANVLTF.

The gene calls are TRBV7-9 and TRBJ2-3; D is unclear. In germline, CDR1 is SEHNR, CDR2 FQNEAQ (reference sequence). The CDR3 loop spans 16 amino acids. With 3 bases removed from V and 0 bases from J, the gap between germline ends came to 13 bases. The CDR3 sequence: CASSLLFLSSTDTQYF. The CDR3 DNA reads TGTGCCAGCAGCTTGCTCTTCCTATCTAGCACAGATACGCAGTATTTT.

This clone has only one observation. The CDR3 region is CASSTSGQGRSVDYNEQFF. CDR3 coding DNA: TGTGCCAGCAGTACCTCGGGACAGGGTAGAAGCGTGGACTACAATGAGCAGTTCTTC. The J gene is TRBJ2-1, the V gene TRBV28; TRBD1 matches 9 bases. The J segment lost 3 bases and the V segment lost 5 bases, leaving 17 bases of the junction unmatched. The germline V gene has CDR1 MDHEN and CDR2 SYDVKM. The CDR3 runs to 19 residues.

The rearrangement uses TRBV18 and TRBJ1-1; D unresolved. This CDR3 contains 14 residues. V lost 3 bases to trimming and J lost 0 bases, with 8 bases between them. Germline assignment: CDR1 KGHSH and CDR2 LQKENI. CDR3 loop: CASSPQVVNTEAFF. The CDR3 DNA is TGTGCCAGCTCACCGCAGGTGGTGAACACTGAAGCTTTCTTT.

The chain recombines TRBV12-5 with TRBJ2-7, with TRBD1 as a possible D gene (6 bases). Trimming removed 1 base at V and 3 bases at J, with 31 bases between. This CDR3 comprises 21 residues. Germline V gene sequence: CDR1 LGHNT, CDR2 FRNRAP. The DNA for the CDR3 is TGTGCTAGTGGTTTGGCCCTCCCCCCAATTCCGAACAGGGAGATACACTACGAGCAGTACTTC. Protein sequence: CASGLALPPIPNREIHYEQYF.

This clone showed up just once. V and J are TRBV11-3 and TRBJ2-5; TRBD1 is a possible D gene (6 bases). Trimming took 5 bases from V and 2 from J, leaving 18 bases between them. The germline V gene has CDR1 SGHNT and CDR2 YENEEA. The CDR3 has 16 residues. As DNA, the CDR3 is TGTGCCAGCAGCCCCCGGGCAGGGGTATGGCAAGAGACCCAGTACTTC. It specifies CASSPRAGVWQETQYF.

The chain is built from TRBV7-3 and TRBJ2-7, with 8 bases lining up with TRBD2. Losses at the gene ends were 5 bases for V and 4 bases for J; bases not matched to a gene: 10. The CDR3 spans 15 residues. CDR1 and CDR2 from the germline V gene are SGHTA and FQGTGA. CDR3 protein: CASSPSGSGSYEQYF. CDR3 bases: TGTGCCAGCAGCCCGTCCGGAAGCGGGAGTTACGAGCAGTACTTC.

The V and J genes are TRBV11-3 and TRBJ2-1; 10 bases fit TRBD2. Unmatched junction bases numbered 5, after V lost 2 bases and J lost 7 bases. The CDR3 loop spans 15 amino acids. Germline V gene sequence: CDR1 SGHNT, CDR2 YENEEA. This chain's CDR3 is CASSLLAGVRNEQFF. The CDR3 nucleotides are TGTGCCAGCAGCTTACTAGCGGGAGTTAGGAATGAGCAGTTCTTC.

CDR3 nucleotides: TGTGCCAGCAGCTTGAGACAGGGCCCCTTTGGGGAGCAGTACTTC. It is translated as CASSLRQGPFGEQYF. This chain connects TRBV11-3 to TRBJ2-7, with TRBD1 matching over 7 bases. Germline CDR1 reads SGHNT; CDR2 reads YENEEA. This CDR3 contains 15 residues. Losses at the gene ends were 3 bases for V and 7 bases for J; bases not matched to a gene: 12.

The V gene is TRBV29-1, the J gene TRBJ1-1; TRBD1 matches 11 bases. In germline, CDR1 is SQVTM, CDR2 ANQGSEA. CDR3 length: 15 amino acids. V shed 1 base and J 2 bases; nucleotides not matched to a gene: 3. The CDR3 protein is CSVEVRTGGNTEAFF. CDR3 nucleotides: TGCAGCGTTGAAGTTCGGACAGGGGGCAACACTGAAGCTTTCTTT.

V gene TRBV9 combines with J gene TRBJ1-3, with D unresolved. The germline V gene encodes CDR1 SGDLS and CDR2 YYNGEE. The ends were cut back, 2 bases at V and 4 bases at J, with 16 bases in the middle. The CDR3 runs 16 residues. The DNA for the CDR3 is TGTGCCAGCAGCGTCCAACCCACGGGGATAGGAAACACCATATATTTT. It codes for CASSVQPTGIGNTIYF.

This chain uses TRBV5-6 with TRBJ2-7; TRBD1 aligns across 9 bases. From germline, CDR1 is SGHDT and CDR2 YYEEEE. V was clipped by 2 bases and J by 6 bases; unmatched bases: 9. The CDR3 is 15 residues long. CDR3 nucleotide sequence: TGTGCCAGCAGCTTATGGGACAGGGCACATGGCGAGCAGTACTTC. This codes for CASSLWDRAHGEQYF.

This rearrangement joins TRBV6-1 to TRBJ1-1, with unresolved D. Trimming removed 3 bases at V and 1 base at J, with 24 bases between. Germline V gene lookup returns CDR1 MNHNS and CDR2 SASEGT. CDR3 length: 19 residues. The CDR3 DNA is TGTGCCAGCAGTGATCGGAGGTCAAAGCTCATCGGTGGGAACACTGAAGCTTTCTTT. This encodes CASSDRRSKLIGGNTEAFF.

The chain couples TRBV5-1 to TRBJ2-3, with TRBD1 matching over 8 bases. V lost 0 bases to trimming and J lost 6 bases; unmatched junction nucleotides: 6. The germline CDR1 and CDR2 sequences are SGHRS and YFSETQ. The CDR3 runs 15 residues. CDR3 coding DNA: TGCGCCAGCAGCTTGGGACAGGGGTGGATGGATACGCAGTATTTT. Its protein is CASSLGQGWMDTQYF.

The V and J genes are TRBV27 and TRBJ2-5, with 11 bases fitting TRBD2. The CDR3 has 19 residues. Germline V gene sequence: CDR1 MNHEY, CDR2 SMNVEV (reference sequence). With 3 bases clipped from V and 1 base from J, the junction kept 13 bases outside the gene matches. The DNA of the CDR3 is TGTGCCAGCAGTTTCAGCCCTCATTCTAGCGGGGGGTTCCAAGAGACCCAGTACTTC. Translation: CASSFSPHSSGGFQETQYF.

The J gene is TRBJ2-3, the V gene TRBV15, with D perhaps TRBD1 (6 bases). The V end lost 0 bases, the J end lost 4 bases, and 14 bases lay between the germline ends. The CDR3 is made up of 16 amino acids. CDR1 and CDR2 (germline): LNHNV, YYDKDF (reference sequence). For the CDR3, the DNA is TGTGCCACCAGCAGAGATCAGGGGATTACCGCAGATACGCAGTATTTT. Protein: CATSRDQGITADTQYF.

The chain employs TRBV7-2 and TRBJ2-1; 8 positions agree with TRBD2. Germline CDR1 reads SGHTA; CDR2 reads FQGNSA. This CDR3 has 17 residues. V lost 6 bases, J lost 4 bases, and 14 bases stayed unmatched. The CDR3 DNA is TGTGCCAGCAGAGGGGTAATAGCGGGGCCTATTTACAATGAGCAGTTCTTC. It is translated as CASRGVIAGPIYNEQFF.

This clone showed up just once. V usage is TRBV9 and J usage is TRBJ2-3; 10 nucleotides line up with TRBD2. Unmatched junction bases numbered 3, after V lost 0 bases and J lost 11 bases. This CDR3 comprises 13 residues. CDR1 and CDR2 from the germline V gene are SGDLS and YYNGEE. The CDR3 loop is CASSVDSGGGQYF. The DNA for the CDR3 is TGTGCCAGCAGCGTAGACAGCGGGGGGGGGCAGTATTTT. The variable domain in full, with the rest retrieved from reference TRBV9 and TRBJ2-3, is DSGVTQTPKHLITATGQRVTLRCSPRSGDLSVYWYQQSLDQGLQFLIQYYNGEERAKGNILERFSAQQFPDLHSELNLSSLELGDSALYFCASSVDSGGGQYFGPGTRLTVL.

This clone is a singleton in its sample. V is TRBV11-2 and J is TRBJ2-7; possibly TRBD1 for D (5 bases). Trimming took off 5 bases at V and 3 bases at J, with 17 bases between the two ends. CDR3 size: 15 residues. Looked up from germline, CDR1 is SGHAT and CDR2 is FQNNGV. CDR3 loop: CASSTIQGAYYEQYF. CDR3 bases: TGTGCCAGCAGCACGATCCAAGGGGCCTACTACGAGCAGTACTTC. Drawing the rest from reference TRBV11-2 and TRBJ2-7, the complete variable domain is EAGVAQSPRYKIIEKRQSVAFWCNPISGHATLYWYQQILGQGPKLLIQFQNNGVVDDSQLPKDRFSAERLKGVDSTLKIQPAKLEDSAVYLCASSTIQGAYYEQYFGPGTRLTVT.

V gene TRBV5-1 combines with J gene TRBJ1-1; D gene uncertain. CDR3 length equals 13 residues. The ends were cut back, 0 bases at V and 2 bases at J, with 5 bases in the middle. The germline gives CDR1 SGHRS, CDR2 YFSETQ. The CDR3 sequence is CASSLASNTEAFF. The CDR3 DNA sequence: TGCGCCAGCAGCTTGGCCTCCAACACTGAAGCTTTCTTT.

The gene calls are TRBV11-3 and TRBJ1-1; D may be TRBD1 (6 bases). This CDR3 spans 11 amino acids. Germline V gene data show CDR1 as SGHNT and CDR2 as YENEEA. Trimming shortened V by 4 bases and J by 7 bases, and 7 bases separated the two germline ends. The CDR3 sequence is CASSSGDEAFF. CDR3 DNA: TGTGCCAGCAGCTCAGGGGATGAAGCTTTCTTT.

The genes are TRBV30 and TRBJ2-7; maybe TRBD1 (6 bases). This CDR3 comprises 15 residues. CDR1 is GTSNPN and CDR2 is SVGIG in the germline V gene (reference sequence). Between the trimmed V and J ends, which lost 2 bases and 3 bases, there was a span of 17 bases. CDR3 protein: CAWSRGQPGYYEQYF. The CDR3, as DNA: TGTGCCTGGAGTCGCGGACAGCCCGGCTACTACGAGCAGTACTTC.